The clone carrying this T cell receptor beta chain has just a few counts. Its antigen is not known. Attachment of unique molecular identifiers to individual cDNA molecules was performed. TCRdb recomputed calls from the 5' RACE reads with MiXCR, one row per CDR3 protein. This table has tens of thousands of distinct CDR3 sequences, 10% to 13% appearing once. The sample comes from a study of early T cells in non-severe SARS-CoV-2 infection. Overall study context: Bulk RNA isolated from unsorted whole blood underwent sequencing; chains were not paired.

General observations from the study: The VDJdb matching leaned toward anti-spike CD8 responses and overlooked private and CD4 specificities.

Sequenced material: whole blood. The receptor's source is an adult who was a healthcare worker with PCR-confirmed SARS-CoV-2 infection or an uninfected control (not recorded which).

The CDR3 is CASSRQGITYEQYF. In nucleotides, the CDR3 is TGTGCCAGCAGCCGACAGGGGATTACCTACGAGCAGTACTTC. The genes are TRBV3-1 and TRBJ2-7; TRBD1 matches at 8 bases. Germline assignment: CDR1 LGHDT and CDR2 YNNKEL (reference sequence). The junction had 4 bases not matched to a gene; V was cut back by 4 bases and J by 2 bases. CDR3 length: 14 amino acids.